This T cell receptor beta chain was profiled in a study of shared clonotypes between healthy human individuals. The V end was cut by 4 bases, the J end by 9 bases, with 7 bases between. The CDR3 sequence is 12 residues long. CDR1 and CDR2 (germline): SGHAT, FQNNGV. Sequenced by immunoSEQ multiplex PCR; TCRdb stores in-frame clones only, minus some. The repertoire consists of millions of clones, with 90% to 95% occurring once and the leading ten covering roughly 0.13%. The receptor's source is a man aged 18 to 29 in good health. The gene calls are TRBV11-2 and TRBJ1-6; the D is unclear. The sample consisted of naive CD4+ T cells sorted from blood. Subset indicated: CD45RA+ positively selected. The CDR3 reads CASSWSVSPLHF. CDR3 nucleotide sequence: TGTGCCAGCAGCTGGAGCGTTTCACCCCTCCACTTT.